The rows below give T cell receptor beta chains drawn from one sample of a study of Graves' ophthalmopathy and Graves' hyperthyroidism. TCRdb redid the calling of the multiplex PCR reads with MiXCR, one entry per CDR3 protein. Here the sample spans hundreds of thousands of distinct CDR3 sequences, about two fifths being singletons. The specimen was peripheral blood. Source of these receptors: an adult man with Graves' ophthalmopathy. Each CDR3 is given with its conserved first and last residue. The D gene is left open where the match is weak. For some rows the clone size is stated as once, few or many, or as a class when expanded; others skip it.

TRBJ2-5 many TRBV12-3/TRBV12-4 - TGTGCCAGCAGGCCAGGGGCACAAGAGACCCAGTACTTC CASRPGAQETQYF
TRBJ2-7 - TRBV20-1 - TGCAGTGCTGATAATATAGAGGGTGCCTACGAGCAGTACTTC CSADNIEGAYEQYF
TRBJ2-6 - TRBV6-6 - TGTGCCAGCAGTGACTCATCAGGGGCCTCTGGGGCCAACGTCCTGACTTTC CASSDSSGASGANVLTF
TRBJ1-5 many TRBV2 - TGTGCCAGCAGTGAAGGAGGTGGGGGAAGTACCCAGCATTTT CASSEGGGGSTQHF
TRBJ1-5 - TRBV4-3 - TGCGCCAGCAGCCAAGATCGGGGTTGGAGCAATCAGCCCCAGCATTTT CASSQDRGWSNQPQHF
TRBJ2-2 many TRBV2 - TGTGCCAGCAGCCCCGCCCGGCCCGACACGGTCGGGGAGCTGTTTTTT CASSPARPDTVGELFF
TRBJ2-3 few TRBV12-3/TRBV12-4 TRBD2 TGTGCCAGCAGACAATCAGCGGGAGGCGCAGATACGCAGTATTTT CASRQSAGGADTQYF
TRBJ2-5 many TRBV19 - TGTGCCACCGGAGACAGTCGCCAAGAGACCCAGTACTTC CATGDSRQETQYF
TRBJ2-3 - TRBV29-1 - TGCAGCGTCCTGTCTCAAAACACAGATACGCAGTATTTT CSVLSQNTDTQYF
TRBJ2-6 many TRBV12-3/TRBV12-4 TRBD1 TGTGCCAGTGGCCCGGACAGGGGGCTGGGTGGGGCCAACGTCCTGACTTTC CASGPDRGLGGANVLTF
TRBJ2-2 - TRBV19 - TGTGCCTGGAGTGTACGGAGGGAGCTGTTTTTT CAWSVRRELFF
TRBJ1-1 many TRBV4-3 - TGCGCCAGCAGCCCTGAGACAATGAACACTGAAGCTTTCTTT CASSPETMNTEAFF
TRBJ1-2 many TRBV6-2/TRBV6-3 TRBD1 TGTGCCAGCAGTGCGGGACAGCATGGCTACACCTTC CASSAGQHGYTF
TRBJ1-1 many TRBV19 - TGTGCCAGTAGTAACCGACCCAGAGGCACTGAAGCTTTCTTT CASSNRPRGTEAFF
TRBJ1-2 many TRBV18 - TGTGCCAGCTCACCTTCTAGGGACGTTAACTATGGCTACACCTTC CASSPSRDVNYGYTF
TRBJ2-5 many TRBV12-3/TRBV12-4 - TGTGCCAGCAGCCAGATCACAGAGACCCAGTACTTC CASSQITETQYF
TRBJ1-6 many TRBV6-1 - TGTGCCAGCTCTATCGTGTCCGCGAACCTCCACTTT CASSIVSANLHF
TRBJ2-7 few TRBV11-1 TRBD2 TGTGCCAGCAGCCACAGACGTCCTAGCGGGGGGCCGCTATCCTACGAGCAGTACTTC CASSHRRPSGGPLSYEQYF
TRBJ1-2 - TRBV7-3 TRBD1 TGTGCCAGCAGCCCCGGGACAGGGTTTTTCTATGGCTACACCTTC CASSPGTGFFYGYTF
TRBJ2-2 - TRBV10-3 TRBD2 TGTGCCATCAGTGAGGGCAGGGGACTAGCGGGAGACACCGGGGAGCTGTTTTTT CAISEGRGLAGDTGELFF
TRBJ2-5 - TRBV7-8 - TGTGCCAGCAGCTTAGCGTCAGGATACAATCAGCCCCAGTACTTC CASSLASGYNQPQYF
TRBJ1-6 - TRBV20-1 - TGCAGTGCTCCCGGGACCCATAATTCACCCCTCCACTTT CSAPGTHNSPLHF